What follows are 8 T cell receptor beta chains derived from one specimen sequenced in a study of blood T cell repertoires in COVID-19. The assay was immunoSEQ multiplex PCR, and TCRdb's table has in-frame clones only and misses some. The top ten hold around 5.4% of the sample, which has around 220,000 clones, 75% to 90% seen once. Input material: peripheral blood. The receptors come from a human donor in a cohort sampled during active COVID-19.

The CDR3 nucleotides are TGTGCCAGCAGCTTGGGGACAGATGAAAAACTGTTTTTT. Protein sequence: CASSLGTDEKLFF. The chain carries TRBV5-5 and TRBJ1-4, with D tentatively TRBD1 (6 bases). This CDR3 is 13 amino acids long. Trimming pared 0 bases from V and 6 bases from J, leaving 6 bases between. The V gene's germline CDR1 is SGHKS and CDR2 YYEKEE (reference sequence). Full variable domain (missing parts from reference TRBV5-5 and TRBJ1-4): DAGVTQSPTHLIKTRGQQVTLRCSPISGHKSVSWYQQVLGQGPQFIFQYYEKEERGRGNFPDRFSARQFPNYSSELNVNALLLGDSALYLCASSLGTDEKLFFGSGTQLSVL.

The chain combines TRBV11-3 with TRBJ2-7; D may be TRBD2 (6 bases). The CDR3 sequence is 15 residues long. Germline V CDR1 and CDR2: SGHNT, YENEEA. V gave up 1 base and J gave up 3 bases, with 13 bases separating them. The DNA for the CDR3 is TGTGCCAGCAGCTTAGCCCGCGGGGTGTACTACGAGCAGTACTTC. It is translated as CASSLARGVYYEQYF. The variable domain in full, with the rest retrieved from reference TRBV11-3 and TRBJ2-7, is EAGVVQSPRYKIIEKKQPVAFWCNPISGHNTLYWYLQNLGQGPELLIRYENEEAVDDSQLPKDRFSAERLKGVDSTLKIQPAELGDSAVYLCASSLARGVYYEQYFGPGTRLTVT.

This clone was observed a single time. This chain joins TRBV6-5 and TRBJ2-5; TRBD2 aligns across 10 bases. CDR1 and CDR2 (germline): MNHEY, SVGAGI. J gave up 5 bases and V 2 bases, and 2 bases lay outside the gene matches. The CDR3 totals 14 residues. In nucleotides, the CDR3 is TGTGCCAGCAGTTACAGCGGGAGGGGGGAGACCCAGTACTTC. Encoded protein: CASSYSGRGETQYF.

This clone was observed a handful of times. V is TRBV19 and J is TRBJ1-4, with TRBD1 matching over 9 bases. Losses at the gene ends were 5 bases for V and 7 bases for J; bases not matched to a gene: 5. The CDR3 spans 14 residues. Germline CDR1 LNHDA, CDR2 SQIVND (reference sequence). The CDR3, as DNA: TGTGCCAGTAGTGTCGACAGGGGGGGTGAAAAACTGTTTTTT. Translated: CASSVDRGGEKLFF. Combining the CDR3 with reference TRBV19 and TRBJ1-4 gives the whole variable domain DGGITQSPKYLFRKEGQNVTLSCEQNLNHDAMYWYRQDPGQGLRLIYYSQIVNDFQKGDIAEGYSVSREKKESFPLTVTSAQKNPTAFYLCASSVDRGGEKLFFGSGTQLSVL.

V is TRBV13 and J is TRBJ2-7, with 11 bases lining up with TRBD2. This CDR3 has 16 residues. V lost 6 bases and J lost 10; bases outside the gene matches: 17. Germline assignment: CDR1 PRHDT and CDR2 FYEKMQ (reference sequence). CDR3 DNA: TGTGCCAGCAGTGAAACAGGCCTGGGGCTAGCGGGGGGCCAGTACTTC. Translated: CASSETGLGLAGGQYF.

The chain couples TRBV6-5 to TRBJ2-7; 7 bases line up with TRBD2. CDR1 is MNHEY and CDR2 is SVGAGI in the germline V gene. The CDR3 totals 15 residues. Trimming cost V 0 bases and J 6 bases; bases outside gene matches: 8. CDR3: CASSYSAGGGGEQYF. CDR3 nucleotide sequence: TGTGCCAGCAGTTACTCTGCCGGCGGGGGTGGCGAGCAGTACTTC.

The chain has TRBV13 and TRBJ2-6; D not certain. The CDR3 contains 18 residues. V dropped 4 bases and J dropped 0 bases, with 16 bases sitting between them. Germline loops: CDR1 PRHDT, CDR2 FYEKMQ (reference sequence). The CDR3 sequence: CASSSTPLKSSGANVLTF. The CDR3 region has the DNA TGTGCCAGCAGCTCCACCCCTTTGAAGAGCTCTGGGGCCAACGTCCTGACTTTC. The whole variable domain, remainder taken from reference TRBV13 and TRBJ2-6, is AAGVIQSPRHLIKEKRETATLKCYPIPRHDTVYWYQQGPGQDPQFLISFYEKMQSDKGSIPDRFSAQQFSDYHSELNMSSLELGDSALYFCASSSTPLKSSGANVLTFGAGSRLTVL.

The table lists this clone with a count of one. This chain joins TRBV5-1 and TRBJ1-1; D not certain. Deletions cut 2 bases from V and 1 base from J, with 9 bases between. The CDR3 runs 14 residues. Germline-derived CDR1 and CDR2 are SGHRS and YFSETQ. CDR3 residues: CASSFLGENTEAFF. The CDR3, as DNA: TGCGCCAGCAGCTTCCTCGGGGAGAACACTGAAGCTTTCTTT. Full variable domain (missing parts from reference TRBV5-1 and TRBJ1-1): KAGVTQTPRYLIKTRGQQVTLSCSPISGHRSVSWYQQTPGQGLQFLFEYFSETQRNKGNFPGRFSGRQFSNSRSEMNVSTLELGDSALYLCASSFLGENTEAFFGQGTRLTVV.